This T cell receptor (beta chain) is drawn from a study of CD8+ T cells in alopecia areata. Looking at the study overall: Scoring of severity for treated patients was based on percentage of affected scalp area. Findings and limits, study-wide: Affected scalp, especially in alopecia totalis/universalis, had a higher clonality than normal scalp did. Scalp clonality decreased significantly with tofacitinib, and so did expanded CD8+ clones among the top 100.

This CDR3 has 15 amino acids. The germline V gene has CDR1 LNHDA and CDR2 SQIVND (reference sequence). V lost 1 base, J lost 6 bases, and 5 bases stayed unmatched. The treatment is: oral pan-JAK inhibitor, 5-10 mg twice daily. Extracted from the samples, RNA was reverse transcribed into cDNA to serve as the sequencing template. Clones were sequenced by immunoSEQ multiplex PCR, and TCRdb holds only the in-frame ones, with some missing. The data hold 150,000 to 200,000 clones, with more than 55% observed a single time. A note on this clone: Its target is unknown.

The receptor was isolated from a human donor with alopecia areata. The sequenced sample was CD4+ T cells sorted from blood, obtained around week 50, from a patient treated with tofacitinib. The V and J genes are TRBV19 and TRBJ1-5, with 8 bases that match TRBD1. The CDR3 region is CASSIAAGGSQPQHF. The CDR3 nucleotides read TGTGCCAGTAGTATAGCTGCAGGGGGCAGTCAGCCCCAGCATTTT.